This T cell receptor (beta chain) came from a study of T cells in women clearing cervical HPV infection. Remarks on this clone: The CDR3 goes on 3 residues after the read ends, and that part is filled in from the germline J gene.

TCRdb's copy holds only in-frame clones and misses some; the assay was immunoSEQ multiplex PCR. Its listing shows 40,000 to 45,000 clones. From germline, CDR1 is SEHNR and CDR2 FQNEAQ (reference sequence). The CDR3 is 15 residues long. The sequence came from a woman between 18 and 70 years old with a cervical HPV16 infection that either progressed to CIN3+ or cleared (not recorded which). The sequenced material came from blood buffy coat. The chain links TRBV7-9 to TRBJ2-3, with TRBD2 as a possible D gene (6 bases). The CDR3 loop reads CASSLVVSGREAQYF. The DNA read from the CDR3 is TGTGCCAGCAGCTTAGTGGTTAGCGGTAGAGAGGCG.